These 15 T cell receptor beta chains share one sample of origin, sequenced in a study of blood T cell repertoires in COVID-19. The table came from immunoSEQ multiplex PCR; TCRdb's copy has only in-frame clones and leaves some out. The sample has about 210,000 clones; around 84% are singletons. Source material: peripheral blood. The receptors shown here come from a woman of 80 years or more with COVID-19, enrolled during active disease.

The V call is TRBV27, the J call TRBJ1-5, with 7 bases identical to TRBD1. CDR3 length: 14 residues. From germline, CDR1 is MNHEY and CDR2 SMNVEV (reference sequence). The V segment lost 8 bases and the J segment 2 bases; nucleotides outside the gene matches: 6. As DNA, the CDR3 is TGTGCCAGCCAGGTTGGACAGGGCAATCAGCCCCAGCATTTT. Encoded protein: CASQVGQGNQPQHF.

This sequence joins TRBV5-1 and TRBJ1-3; no clear D. From germline, CDR1 is SGHRS and CDR2 YFSETQ. V lost 0 bases and J 1 base, leaving 8 bases between the germline ends. CDR3 length equals 15 residues. DNA of the CDR3: TGCGCCAGCAGCTTGGAACGCGGGTCTGGAAACACCATATATTTT. Amino acid sequence: CASSLERGSGNTIYF.

The chain employs TRBV5-1 and TRBJ2-5, with D possibly matching TRBD1 (6 bases). CDR1 is SGHRS and CDR2 is YFSETQ in the germline V gene. V was shortened by 3 bases and J by 4 bases, with 13 bases between the two germline ends. The CDR3 extends over 14 amino acids. CDR3 DNA sequence: TGCGCCAGCAGCTATCAGACAGGCGGAGAGACCCAGTACTTC. Translated: CASSYQTGGETQYF.

The CDR3 coding sequence is TGTGCCAGCCCCCGGGACAGGGGTTTGGACACTGAAGCTTTCTTT. It specifies CASPRDRGLDTEAFF. The chain links TRBV28 to TRBJ1-1, with 10 bases that match TRBD1. Looked up from germline, CDR1 is MDHEN and CDR2 is SYDVKM. The CDR3 has 15 residues. V shed 8 bases and J 3 bases; nucleotides not matched to a gene: 9.

The V and J genes are TRBV7-8 and TRBJ1-5, with 7 bases lining up with TRBD1. V shed 8 bases, J shed 3 bases, and the junction held 7 bases outside the gene matches. Per germline, CDR1 SGHVS and CDR2 FQNEAQ. The length of the CDR3 is 14 residues. The CDR3 nucleotides are TGTGCCAGCGCTTCGGGACAGCCCAATCAGCCCCAGCATTTT. This gives the protein CASASGQPNQPQHF. The whole variable domain, remainder taken from reference TRBV7-8 and TRBJ1-5, is GAGVSQSPRYKVAKRGQDVALRCDPISGHVSLFWYQQALGQGPEFLTYFQNEAQLDKSGLPSDRFFAERPEGSVSTLKIQRTQQEDSAVYLCASASGQPNQPQHFGDGTRLSIL.

The J gene is TRBJ2-3, the V gene TRBV7-3, with a weak D call TRBD2 (7 bases). Per germline, CDR1 SGHTA and CDR2 FQGTGA. Trimming removed 2 bases from V and 0 bases from J, with 9 bases in between. The length of the CDR3 is 15 residues. CDR3 in amino acids: CASSLAGASTDTQYF. The CDR3, as DNA: TGTGCCAGCAGCTTAGCGGGGGCTAGCACAGATACGCAGTATTTT.

The V and J genes are TRBV27 and TRBJ1-1, with TRBD1 matching 7 bases. Germline trimming cut 7 bases from V and 1 base from J; bases unmatched to any gene: 6. The CDR3 runs 14 residues. Germline loops: CDR1 MNHEY, CDR2 SMNVEV (reference sequence). CDR3 protein: CASIDRAANTEAFF. In DNA, the CDR3 is TGTGCCAGCATAGACAGGGCGGCGAACACTGAAGCTTTCTTT.

Worth noting for this clone: The junction departs from the called germline gene at one end, perhaps through a read error. At the DNA level, this CDR3 is encoded by other sequences in the same sample as well. This chain joins TRBV10-3 and TRBJ1-1; D gene uncertain. Germline CDR1 ENHRY, CDR2 SYGVKD. The CDR3 spans 14 residues. For the CDR3, the DNA is TGTGCCATCAGTGAGTCAACGGCGCGGCCTGAGGCTTTCTTT. It encodes CAISESTARPEAFF.

The chain links TRBV4-2 to TRBJ2-5; D may be TRBD2 (5 bases). The V gene's germline CDR1 is LGHNA and CDR2 YNFKEQ. V was shortened by 0 bases and J by 4 bases, with 12 bases between the two germline ends. The CDR3 length is 15 residues. CDR3 residues: CASSQDLASLETQYF. CDR3 DNA sequence: TGTGCCAGCAGCCAAGATCTGGCTAGCTTAGAGACCCAGTACTTC.

This CDR3 reads CSVDSGTDTQYF. The CDR3 DNA follows: TGCAGCGTTGATTCAGGAACAGATACGCAGTATTTT. The chain recombines TRBV29-1 with TRBJ2-3, with D uncertain. The CDR3 has 12 amino acids. V lost 3 bases to trimming and J lost 3 bases, with 7 bases between them. Germline V gives CDR1 SQVTM, CDR2 ANQGSEA.

The rearrangement links TRBV6-6 to TRBJ2-5, with a weak D call TRBD1 (6 bases). The CDR3 is made up of 14 amino acids. The V gene's germline CDR1 is MNHNY and CDR2 SVGAGI (reference sequence). V lost 0 bases and J lost 6, with 11 bases in between. The CDR3 bases are TGTGCCAGCAGTTACTCGATCAGGGGAAAGACCCAGTACTTC. Translating gives CASSYSIRGKTQYF.

The genes are TRBV24-1 and TRBJ2-1; D uncertain. Trimming left V 7 bases short and J 6 bases short, with 6 bases between. The CDR3 is 11 amino acids. The germline gives CDR1 KGHDR, CDR2 SFDVKD. The CDR3 sequence: CATSLVNEQFF. CDR3 sequence (DNA): TGTGCCACCAGCCTAGTCAATGAGCAGTTCTTC.

The CDR3 reads CASRRTGQSNQPQHF. DNA of the CDR3: TGTGCCAGCAGGAGAACCGGACAGAGTAATCAGCCCCAGCATTTT. The V and J genes are TRBV28 and TRBJ1-5, with a possible D match to TRBD1 (6 bases). From germline, CDR1 is MDHEN and CDR2 SYDVKM. The germline V and J ends were trimmed by 6 bases and 4 bases, with 16 bases remaining between them. This CDR3 region has 15 residues.

This chain connects TRBV9 to TRBJ2-3, with TRBD2 as a possible D gene (5 bases). The CDR3 sequence is 15 residues long. Germline CDR1 and CDR2: SGDLS and YYNGEE. Trimming shortened V by 4 bases and J by 3 bases, and 15 bases separated the two germline ends. Written as DNA, the CDR3 is TGTGCCAGCAGCCTCTTAGTAGGCGGGACAGATACGCAGTATTTT. The encoded protein is CASSLLVGGTDTQYF.

The sample holds one count of this clone. The chain employs TRBV29-1 and TRBJ1-1; no reliable D call. With 7 bases removed from V and 4 bases from J, the gap between germline ends came to 10 bases. Looked up from germline, CDR1 is SQVTM and CDR2 is ANQGSEA. The CDR3 spans 11 residues. The chain's CDR3 is CSGRGSTEAFF. In DNA, the CDR3 is TGCAGCGGACGGGGTAGCACTGAAGCTTTCTTT.